Listed here are 3 T cell receptor delta chains from one sample, sequenced in a study of γδ T cells in repeated Plasmodium falciparum infection (dated by TCRdb to about 2021). Library preparation was by multiplex PCR. Sequencing relied on an Illumina MiSeq. TCRdb reprocessed the public data with the CATT caller; entries with the same nucleotide sequence were combined afterwards. Present in this sample are roughly 50,000 delta-chain clones, over 1.5% of which were seen just once. The ten largest clones capture approximately 8.6% of the sample. For bulk TCR repertoire analysis, Vgamma9/Vdelta2+ and Vdelta2-negative gammadelta T cell populations were isolated by flow sorting from peripheral blood mononuclear cells. The material sequenced was gamma-delta T cells from blood. The receptors were gathered from a pool of human donors (malaria-infected and uninfected, not separated).

There are many counts of this clone. Since a much larger clone is just one base distant, this may be a read error. Different DNA sequences within this sample yield the same CDR3. The chain joins TRDV2 to TRDJ1; TRDD3 matches 12 bases. This CDR3 region has 19 residues. The V gene's germline CDR1 is GEAIGNYY and CDR2 EKD. V dropped 1 base and J dropped 0; count of bases not matched to a gene: 11. This CDR3 is CACDTGIWGIRGYTDKLIF. In nucleotides, the CDR3 is TGTGCCTGTGACACAGGGATCTGGGGGATACGCGGGTACACCGATAAACTCATCTTT.

This clone was seen only a few times. The protein held in TCRdb is that of a much larger clone and does not match this DNA's translation at residue 12, likely because of a read error; the protein shown is translated from the DNA. This rearrangement joins TRDV1 to TRDJ1; D not resolved. The J gene is not listed in TCRdb, so it was assigned here from a DNA match to germline. This CDR3 has 18 amino acids. V dropped 2 bases and J dropped 1 base, with 20 bases sitting between them. Germline V gene sequence: CDR1 TSWWSYY, CDR2 QGS. In DNA, the CDR3 is TGTGCTCTTGGGGAAGCCCTAGGGGTGGAGAGACTCACCGATAAACTCATCTTT. This sequence encodes CALGEALGVERLTDKLIF.

As concerns this clone: This DNA's translation and the protein TCRdb lists, from a much larger clone, do not match at residue 5, likely due to a read error; the protein shown is translated from the DNA. V is TRDV2 and J is TRDJ1, with 8 nucleotides matching TRDD3. TCRdb records no J gene; here it was assigned by comparing the DNA to germline. J gave up 2 bases and V 1 base, and 29 bases lay outside the gene matches. CDR1 GEAIGNYY and CDR2 EKD come from the germline V gene. The CDR3 loop spans 23 amino acids. The CDR3 DNA reads as TGTGCCTGTGACACTGAGGGGGATAAAAGAGAGGTTTTGGGATCTAGTCGTACCGATAAACTCATCTTT. Protein product: CACDTEGDKREVLGSSRTDKLIF.